The next 18 T cell receptor beta chains were all read from a single sample in a study of CD8 T cells in ankylosing spondylitis. Notes on the study in general: Seemingly characteristic of ankylosing spondylitis blood was a TCR beta motif consisting of several highly homologous variants.

These receptors are not linked to any known antigen. TCRdb called the 5' RACE reads again in MiXCR, with one record for every CDR3 protein. This table has hundreds of thousands of distinct CDR3 sequences, 25% to 30% appearing once. The sequenced sample consisted of blood, either unsorted or a sorted T cell fraction (not recorded which). These receptors came from a male donor with ankylosing spondylitis.

This clonotype has ten or more counts. V is TRBV5-1 and J is TRBJ2-5, with D unresolved. The CDR3 extends over 15 amino acids. V was cut by 0 bases and J by 2 bases, with 11 bases left in between. In germline, CDR1 is SGHRS, CDR2 YFSETQ. Here the CDR3 reads CASSLVPTAQETQYF. Written as DNA, the CDR3 is TGCGCCAGCAGCTTGGTACCCACAGCACAAGAGACCCAGTACTTC.

This clonotype was seen a few times. The gene calls are TRBV29-1 and TRBJ1-2, with D hard to call. The CDR3 is 11 residues long. The germline CDR1 and CDR2 sequences are SQVTM and ANQGSEA. V was clipped by 5 bases and J by 10 bases, with 14 bases between them. In DNA form, the CDR3 reads TGCAGCGTTACAAGCTTCGGGGACTACACCTTC. Translation: CSVTSFGDYTF.

This clonotype was counted between two and nine times. The chain is built from TRBV5-1 and TRBJ2-3; D gene ambiguous. CDR1 and CDR2 from the germline V gene are SGHRS and YFSETQ. V was trimmed by 0 bases and J by 9 bases, leaving 8 bases between them. The CDR3 is made up of 12 amino acids. The CDR3, as DNA: TGCGCCAGCAGCTTGGACAGCTCAACGCAGTATTTT. It codes for CASSLDSSTQYF.

V and J are TRBV20-1 and TRBJ2-3; D is possibly TRBD1 (6 bases). In germline, CDR1 is DFQATT, CDR2 SNEGSKA (reference sequence). Trimming removed 3 bases at V and 3 bases at J, with 19 bases between. The CDR3 runs to 16 residues. CDR3 loop: CSASGPGNRGTDTQYF. In DNA form, the CDR3 reads TGCAGTGCTAGTGGACCAGGGAATAGGGGGACAGATACGCAGTATTTT.

This clonotype was observed a few times. The gene calls are TRBV6-1 and TRBJ2-7, with D perhaps being TRBD1 or TRBD2 (5 bases each). The CDR3 length is 15 residues. Trimming cost V 2 bases and J 0 bases, with 11 bases left between them. The V gene's germline CDR1 is MNHNS and CDR2 SASEGT. In DNA form, the CDR3 reads TGTGCCAGCAGTGAACAACTAGACAGCTCCTACGAGCAGTACGTC. Protein sequence: CASSEQLDSSYEQYV.

This clonotype was seen more than once but under ten times. In DNA, the CDR3 is TGTGCCAGCAGTGAAAGCGGCGGAGATTATGGCTACACCTTC. It specifies CASSESGGDYGYTF. The chain recombines TRBV25-1 with TRBJ1-2; D ambiguous. V was pared by 2 bases and J by 5 bases, with 12 bases between. Germline lookup yields CDR1 MGHDK and CDR2 SYGVNS. The CDR3 covers 14 residues.

V and J are TRBV5-5 and TRBJ2-3, with D possibly matching TRBD2 (6 bases). Trimming removed 6 bases at V and 2 bases at J, with 13 bases between. There are 14 residues in the CDR3. Per germline, CDR1 SGHKS and CDR2 YYEKEE (reference sequence). The DNA of the CDR3 is TGTGCCAGCAAGGTCGGGAGATACACAGATACGCAGTATTTT. Translating gives CASKVGRYTDTQYF.

This clonotype has just a few counts. The CDR3 DNA reads TGTGCCAGTAGTCGGTGGGGAAGCGGGGGTCCCCCCGGCGAGCAGTACTTC. Its translation: CASSRWGSGGPPGEQYF. The chain carries TRBV19 and TRBJ2-7, with 8 bases fitting TRBD2. Germline V lookup: CDR1 LNHDA, CDR2 SQIVND (reference sequence). V lost 5 bases, J lost 6 bases, and 18 bases stayed unmatched. CDR3 length: 17 residues. Based on the CDR3 plus reference TRBV19 and TRBJ2-7, the full variable domain is DGGITQSPKYLFRKEGQNVTLSCEQNLNHDAMYWYRQDPGQGLRLIYYSQIVNDFQKGDIAEGYSVSREKKESFPLTVTSAQKNPTAFYLCASSRWGSGGPPGEQYFGPGTRLTVT.

CDR3 region: CASRGRTYNEQFF. For the CDR3, the DNA is TGTGCCAGTAGGGGGAGAACCTACAATGAGCAGTTCTTC. The rearrangement uses TRBV6-1 and TRBJ2-1; a weak D match, TRBD1 (6 bases). The CDR3 runs to 13 residues. Germline CDR1 is MNHNS and CDR2 is SASEGT. Trimming took 9 bases from V and 2 from J, leaving 11 bases between them.

The chain joins TRBV12-3 or TRBV12-4 to TRBJ2-7; D possibly matches TRBD1 or TRBD2 (5 bases each). The CDR3 contains 13 residues. V was cut by 2 bases and J by 6 bases, with 11 bases left in between. The CDR3 sequence is CASSLKRGSEQYV. The CDR3 nucleotides are TGTGCCAGCAGTTTAAAGAGGGGCAGCGAGCAGTACGTC.

The V gene is TRBV5-1, the J gene TRBJ2-2; D remains ambiguous. V lost 0 bases and J 8 bases, leaving 8 bases between the germline ends. The CDR3 spans 13 residues. From germline, CDR1 is SGHRS and CDR2 YFSETQ. CDR3: CASSLDVEGELFF. The CDR3, as DNA: TGCGCCAGCAGCTTGGATGTAGAGGGGGAGCTGTTTTTT. Drawing the rest from reference TRBV5-1 and TRBJ2-2, the complete variable domain is KAGVTQTPRYLIKTRGQQVTLSCSPISGHRSVSWYQQTPGQGLQFLFEYFSETQRNKGNFPGRFSGRQFSNSRSEMNVSTLELGDSALYLCASSLDVEGELFFGEGSRLTVL.

This chain uses TRBV12-3 or TRBV12-4 with TRBJ2-5, with a weak D call TRBD1 (5 bases). The CDR3 is 13 residues long. V was trimmed by 6 bases and J by 5 bases, leaving 13 bases between them. CDR3 sequence (DNA): TGTGCCAGCAGGGACCAGGGTGCGGAGACCCAGTACTTC. Encoded protein: CASRDQGAETQYF.

This clonotype was found a few times. The rearrangement links TRBV15 to TRBJ2-7; D is perhaps TRBD1 (6 bases). Looked up from germline, CDR1 is LNHNV and CDR2 is YYDKDF (reference sequence). The V and J ends lost 5 bases and 1 base respectively, with 9 bases between them. The CDR3 is 13 amino acids. CDR3 nucleotides: TGTGCCACCAGCGAAGGACAGTCCTACGAGCAGTACGTC. Its translation: CATSEGQSYEQYV.

This clonotype was detected ten times or more. This chain uses TRBV2 with TRBJ2-3, with unresolved D. The CDR3 runs 12 residues. The germline gives CDR1 SNHLY, CDR2 FYNNEI. V gave up 6 bases and J gave up 2 bases, with 6 bases separating them. CDR3 sequence (DNA): TGTGCCAGCAGGGGGTACACAGATACGCAGTATTTT. Its translation is CASRGYTDTQYF.

V gene TRBV29-1 combines with J gene TRBJ2-1, with 11 bases lining up with TRBD2. Trimming took 5 bases from V and 6 from J; bases not matched to a gene: 9. CDR1 is SQVTM and CDR2 is ANQGSEA in the germline V gene. The length of the CDR3 is 15 residues. The chain's CDR3 is CSVHPGLAGGNEQFF. The DNA of the CDR3 is TGCAGCGTTCACCCTGGACTAGCGGGCGGCAATGAGCAGTTCTTC.

This clonotype was seen more than once but under ten times. The chain has TRBV3-1 and TRBJ2-4, with D unresolved. The germline V gene has CDR1 LGHDT and CDR2 YNNKEL (reference sequence). The CDR3 has 15 residues. V lost 1 base to trimming and J lost 7 bases, with 14 bases between them. The CDR3 sequence is CASSQAVGGGNIQYF. The CDR3 nucleotides are TGTGCCAGCAGCCAAGCCGTGGGCGGCGGTAACATTCAGTACTTC.

This clonotype came up a few times. V usage is TRBV20-1 and J usage is TRBJ1-1; the D is unclear. The germline V and J ends were trimmed by 1 base and 3 bases, with 9 bases remaining between them. Per the germline V gene, CDR1 is DFQATT and CDR2 is SNEGSKA (reference sequence). The CDR3 runs 13 residues. The CDR3: CSARGDPDTEAFF. For the CDR3, the DNA is TGCAGTGCTAGAGGGGATCCGGACACTGAAGCTTTCTTT.

As to this clonotype: This may be a read error, as it is one base from a much larger clone. This chain connects TRBV11-2 to TRBJ2-1; D not certain. This CDR3 spans 13 amino acids. Germline V gene data show CDR1 as SGHAT and CDR2 as FQNNGV. For the CDR3, the DNA is TGTGTCAGCAGCATCGAACGCTACAATGAGCAGTTCTTC. It codes for CVSSIERYNEQFF.